The clone carrying this T cell receptor (beta chain) was seen a handful of times. Its antigen is unidentified. The library was built from around 380 ng RNA with molecular barcoded adaptors for alpha/delta and beta/gamma chains. TCRdb fed the reads into MiXCR, producing one record per CDR3 protein. This table holds fewer than 45,000 distinct CDR3 sequences, about an eighth found once. The data originate from a study of read filtering for tumor transcriptome and immune sequencing. Study-level information: After DNase treatment, RNA was made into whole-transcriptome libraries. IR-seq gave about 4.05 to 11 million TCR reads per sample; RNA-seq gave 85 to 1273.

Study-wide findings and caveats: In IR-seq, single-read clonotypes were around four fifths of clonotypes but around 3.5% of reads.

This receptor was obtained from a donor at least 40 years old with multiple myeloma. The material sequenced was a population of CD138-negative cells sorted from bone marrow.

CDR3 nucleotide sequence: TGCAGCGTTGTTCCAGGGGGCGCGGGCGAGCAGTACTTC. Protein: CSVVPGGAGEQYF. This sequence joins TRBV29-1 and TRBJ2-7; 8 nucleotides match TRBD1. CDR3 size: 13 residues. V lost 4 bases and J lost 6; bases outside the gene matches: 8. The germline gives CDR1 SQVTM, CDR2 ANQGSEA.